The next 7 T cell receptor beta chains were all read from a single sample in a study of blood T cell repertoires in COVID-19. Repertoires were generated with immunoSEQ multiplex PCR, while TCRdb's copy carries only in-frame clones and drops some. Of approximately 210,000 clones listed, over 75% were seen once; the top ten hold approximately 5.4%. Material for sequencing was peripheral blood. Receptors originate from a human donor in a cohort sampled during active COVID-19.

This clone has just one count. The chain carries TRBV5-6 and TRBJ1-3, with D tentatively TRBD1 (5 bases). This CDR3 has 16 residues. The germline CDR1 and CDR2 sequences are SGHDT and YYEEEE. Trimming pared 0 bases from V and 0 bases from J, leaving 10 bases between. The CDR3 loop reads CASSLGQPLSGNTIYF. Here the CDR3 DNA reads TGTGCCAGCAGCTTGGGACAGCCTCTCTCTGGAAACACCATATATTTT.

This clone was seen once. The CDR3 here is CASSLDVGDEQYF. The CDR3 nucleotides are TGTGCCAGCAGCTTGGATGTGGGAGACGAGCAGTACTTC. The genes are TRBV5-4 and TRBJ2-7; D may be TRBD2 (5 bases). This CDR3 contains 13 residues. The V end lost 0 bases, the J end lost 5 bases, and 9 bases lay between the germline ends. Germline V gene sequence: CDR1 SGHNT, CDR2 YYREEE (reference sequence).

The J gene is TRBJ1-2, the V gene TRBV19; no clear D gene. The CDR3 consists of 15 residues. Between the trimmed V and J ends, which lost 4 bases and 0 bases, there was a span of 12 bases. Per germline, CDR1 LNHDA and CDR2 SQIVND (reference sequence). The CDR3: CASSKAEWANYGYTF. CDR3 coding DNA: TGTGCCAGTAGTAAAGCGGAATGGGCTAACTATGGCTACACCTTC.

This chain uses TRBV4-3 with TRBJ2-5; 8 bases line up with TRBD2. V was pared by 4 bases and J by 5 bases, with 9 bases of the junction left unmatched. Germline V gene data show CDR1 as LGHNA and CDR2 as YSLEER. The CDR3 length is 15 residues. CDR3 DNA: TGCGCCAGCAGCCTTACCGGGACTAGTTATGAGACCCAGTACTTC. Translated: CASSLTGTSYETQYF.

The chain recombines TRBV24-1 with TRBJ2-7; D is perhaps TRBD2 (5 bases). Trimming stripped 4 bases from V and 11 bases from J, with 17 bases between. In germline, CDR1 is KGHDR, CDR2 SFDVKD. CDR3 length: 13 amino acids. The CDR3 region is CATSDLRSGSKYF. CDR3 nucleotides: TGTGCCACCAGTGACCTAAGAAGCGGTAGTAAGTACTTC.

This chain connects TRBV7-9 to TRBJ2-1; D is unresolved. Germline CDR1 and CDR2: SEHNR and FQNEAQ (reference sequence). The CDR3 contains 8 residues. Trimming removed 4 bases at V and 14 bases at J, with 3 bases between. CDR3 coding DNA: TGTGCCAGCAGCTCCGAGTTCTTC. Protein: CASSSEFF. Variable domain in full (rest from reference TRBV7-9 and TRBJ2-1): DTGVSQNPRHKITKRGQNVTFRCDPISEHNRLYWYRQTLGQGPEFLTYFQNEAQLEKSRLLSDRFSAERPKGSFSTLEIQRTEQGDSAMYLCASSSEFFGPGTRLTVL.

The chain joins TRBV7-9 to TRBJ2-7, with 11 nucleotides matching TRBD2. Per the germline V gene, CDR1 is SEHNR and CDR2 is FQNEAQ (reference sequence). The ends lost 7 bases at V and 2 bases at J; junction bases unmatched: 13. The CDR3 covers 17 residues. The CDR3 protein is CASTIFSTSGIAYEQYF. The CDR3 DNA is TGTGCCAGCACCATTTTTTCGACTAGCGGGATCGCCTACGAGCAGTACTTC.